The next 18 T cell receptor beta chains were all read from a single sample in a study of T cell responses to AZD1222 COVID-19 vaccine. Produced via immunoSEQ multiplex PCR; TCRdb's table is partial and in-frame only. Of 34,000 or so clones detected, roughly nine tenths appear once; the ten largest clones hold around 7%. Here the sequenced sample was peripheral blood, taken on day 0 of AZD1222 vaccination. The receptors shown here come from an adult in good health.

The rearrangement links TRBV10-3 to TRBJ2-5; TRBD1 matches 12 bases. The trim removed 6 bases at V and 5 bases at J, leaving 4 bases unmatched. This CDR3 is built from 14 residues. Germline assignment: CDR1 ENHRY and CDR2 SYGVKD. Written as DNA, the CDR3 is TGTGCCATCAGGAAGGGACAGGGGGCGGAGACCCAGTACTTC. Encoded protein: CAIRKGQGAETQYF.

This clone was counted once. DNA for the CDR3: TGTGCCAGCAGCTTAGGTCTGCAGTACAATGAGCAGTTCTTC. It specifies CASSLGLQYNEQFF. The chain joins TRBV7-9 to TRBJ2-1; D uncertain. CDR1 is SEHNR and CDR2 is FQNEAQ in the germline V gene (reference sequence). Trimming stripped 1 base from V and 4 bases from J, with 8 bases between. The CDR3 loop spans 14 amino acids.

This clone was observed a single time. The chain is built from TRBV27 and TRBJ2-7; 11 nucleotides line up with TRBD1. This CDR3 has 15 amino acids. V gave up 5 bases and J gave up 5 bases; unmatched junction bases: 8. Germline CDR1 reads MNHEY; CDR2 reads SMNVEV (reference sequence). CDR3 region: CASSPLDRGRHEQYF. The CDR3 DNA sequence: TGTGCCAGCAGTCCGCTGGACAGGGGGCGCCACGAGCAGTACTTC.

The V and J genes are TRBV4-2 and TRBJ1-3; D may be TRBD1 (5 bases). V gave up 4 bases and J gave up 0 bases, with 19 bases separating them. The germline CDR1 and CDR2 sequences are LGHNA and YNFKEQ. The CDR3 is 18 amino acids. This CDR3 is CASSPFSTGKSSGNTIYF. The CDR3 bases are TGTGCCAGCAGCCCATTCAGCACAGGCAAAAGCTCTGGAAACACCATATATTTT.

V usage is TRBV18 and J usage is TRBJ1-5; unclear D gene. Germline values: CDR1 KGHSH, CDR2 LQKENI. Trimming removed 3 bases at V and 5 bases at J, with 17 bases between. This CDR3 has 16 residues. For the CDR3, the DNA is TGTGCCAGCTCACCTAGCCGGGGAGGGTACGATCAGCCCCAGCATTTT. Translated, it gives CASSPSRGGYDQPQHF.

The chain combines TRBV12-3 or TRBV12-4 with TRBJ2-2, with D uncertain. The CDR3 is made up of 11 amino acids. Trimming took 6 bases from V and 8 from J, leaving 7 bases between them. CDR3 sequence: CASSRSGELFF. The CDR3 region has the DNA TGTGCCAGCAGCAGATCTGGGGAGCTGTTTTTT.

The chain uses TRBV5-4 and TRBJ2-4; 12 bases are shared with TRBD1. CDR1 is SGHNT and CDR2 is YYREEE in the germline V gene (reference sequence). V lost 0 bases, J lost 6 bases, and 1 base stayed unmatched. There are 15 residues in the CDR3. This chain's CDR3 is CASSLGGQGANIQYF. CDR3 in DNA: TGTGCCAGCAGCTTGGGGGGACAGGGGGCAAACATTCAGTACTTC.

This chain joins TRBV28 and TRBJ1-2; 7 bases map to TRBD1. The trim removed 4 bases at V and 4 bases at J, leaving 3 bases unmatched. The CDR3 has 13 amino acids. Germline V gives CDR1 MDHEN, CDR2 SYDVKM. The CDR3 region is CASSWTGIYGYTF. CDR3 bases: TGTGCCAGCAGTTGGACAGGCATCTATGGCTACACCTTC.

This clone was observed once. The chain is built from TRBV6-5 and TRBJ2-4, with D possibly TRBD1 on 5 matching bases. Germline assignment: CDR1 MNHEY and CDR2 SVGAGI. The V end lost 0 bases, the J end lost 4 bases, and 7 bases lay between the germline ends. The CDR3 extends over 14 amino acids. In nucleotides, the CDR3 is TGTGCCAGCAGTTACTCCCCAGGGAAAAACATTCAGTACTTC. It yields the protein CASSYSPGKNIQYF.

This clone was counted only a few times. This sequence joins TRBV10-3 and TRBJ1-3; D remains unclear. This CDR3 region has 13 residues. Per the germline V gene, CDR1 is ENHRY and CDR2 is SYGVKD. V gave up 4 bases and J gave up 1 base, with 5 bases separating them. CDR3 coding DNA: TGTGCCATCAGTGTGAGGTCTGGAAACACCATATATTTT. It specifies CAISVRSGNTIYF.

The chain joins TRBV24-1 to TRBJ2-5; unclear D gene. This CDR3 is built from 15 residues. Germline CDR1 KGHDR, CDR2 SFDVKD. V lost 0 bases and J lost 2, with 9 bases in between. The CDR3 loop reads CATSDLPGRQETQYF. The CDR3, as DNA: TGTGCCACCAGTGATTTGCCTGGTCGGCAAGAGACCCAGTACTTC.

The rearrangement joins TRBV6-5 to TRBJ1-1; unclear D gene. The germline V and J ends were trimmed by 6 bases and 0 bases, with 8 bases remaining between them. The germline V gene has CDR1 MNHEY and CDR2 SVGAGI. This CDR3 is built from 13 residues. CDR3 amino acids: CASRTSMNTEAFF. The CDR3 bases are TGTGCCAGCAGAACCAGTATGAACACTGAAGCTTTCTTT.

The V gene is TRBV5-6, the J gene TRBJ1-5; D is uncertain. The length of the CDR3 is 14 residues. Germline-derived CDR1 and CDR2 are SGHDT and YYEEEE. V shed 0 bases and J shed 0 bases, with 4 bases lying between them. The CDR3 reads CASSLEGSNQPQHF. The CDR3, as DNA: TGTGCCAGCAGCTTGGAGGGTAGCAATCAGCCCCAGCATTTT.

The rearrangement links TRBV9 to TRBJ2-7; unclear D gene. Germline lookup yields CDR1 SGDLS and CDR2 YYNGEE. The length of the CDR3 is 13 residues. V dropped 4 bases and J dropped 4 bases, with 12 bases sitting between them. CDR3: CASSPGHGYEQYF. For the CDR3, the DNA is TGTGCCAGCAGCCCGGGCCATGGGTACGAGCAGTACTTC.

The CDR3 sequence is CSASRFSGNTIYF. The CDR3 DNA reads as TGCAGTGCTAGTCGTTTCTCTGGAAACACCATATATTTT. The rearrangement links TRBV20-1 to TRBJ1-3; D not certain. The CDR3 spans 13 residues. Germline V gene lookup returns CDR1 DFQATT and CDR2 SNEGSKA (reference sequence). The V and J ends lost 3 bases and 0 bases respectively, with 6 bases between them.

The chain carries TRBV19 and TRBJ1-2, with 12 bases identical to TRBD1. This CDR3 spans 15 amino acids. Looked up from germline, CDR1 is LNHDA and CDR2 is SQIVND (reference sequence). Losses at the gene ends were 6 bases for V and 5 bases for J; bases not matched to a gene: 7. CDR3 protein: CASRHGTGGGYGYTF. The CDR3, as DNA: TGTGCCAGTAGACATGGGACAGGGGGCGGGTATGGCTACACCTTC.

V is TRBV5-1 and J is TRBJ2-3, with TRBD2 identical over 9 bases. The CDR3 is made up of 14 amino acids. Germline V gene lookup returns CDR1 SGHRS and CDR2 YFSETQ. With V trimmed by 8 bases and J by 2 bases, 6 bases remained unmatched. CDR3 coding DNA: TGCGCCAGTAATAGCGGGGGAAACACAGATACGCAGTATTTT. Its protein product is CASNSGGNTDTQYF.

The CDR3 nucleotides are TGTGCCAGCAGCCCACGGACGGATACCTACGAGCAGTACTTC. This encodes CASSPRTDTYEQYF. V is TRBV3-1 (or the pseudogene TRBV3-2) and J is TRBJ2-7; no clear D. This CDR3 is 14 amino acids long. The germline gives CDR1 LGHDT, CDR2 YNNKEL (reference sequence). The V end was cut by 4 bases, the J end by 2 bases, with 12 bases between.